The present entry profiles one TCR beta chain with its context. CDR3 length: 14 amino acids. Between the trimmed V and J ends, which lost 5 bases and 9 bases, there was a span of 14 bases. Germline CDR1 reads SGHTA; CDR2 reads FQGNSA. This record comes from a study of identical twins. Template switching (which added a universal primer site) was used, and cDNA carried unique molecular identifiers. TCRdb recomputed calls from the 5' RACE reads with MiXCR, one row per CDR3 protein. The sample holds 1.5 million or so distinct CDR3 sequences, less than 40% seen once. The sequence was collected from a newborn girl in good health. Sequenced: cord blood. The chain joins TRBV7-2 to TRBJ1-6; D unclear. CDR3 bases: TGTGCCAGCAGCCCCCAGGCCGGAGGTTCACCCCTCCACTTT. As protein: CASSPQAGGSPLHF.